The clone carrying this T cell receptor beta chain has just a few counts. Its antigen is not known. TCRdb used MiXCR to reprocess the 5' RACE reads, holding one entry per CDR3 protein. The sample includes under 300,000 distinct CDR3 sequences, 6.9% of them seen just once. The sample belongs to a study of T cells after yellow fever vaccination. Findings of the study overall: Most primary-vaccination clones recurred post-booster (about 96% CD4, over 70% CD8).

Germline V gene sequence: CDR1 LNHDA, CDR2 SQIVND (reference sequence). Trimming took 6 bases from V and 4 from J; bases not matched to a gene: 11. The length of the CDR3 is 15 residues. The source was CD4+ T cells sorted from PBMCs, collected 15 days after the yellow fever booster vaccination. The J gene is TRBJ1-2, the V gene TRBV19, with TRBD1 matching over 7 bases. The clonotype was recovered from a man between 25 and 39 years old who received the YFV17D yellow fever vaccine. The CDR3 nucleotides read TGTGCCAGTAGAGACTCCCGGACAGGACTCTATGGCTACACCTTC. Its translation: CASRDSRTGLYGYTF.